These T cell receptor beta chains were read from a single sample in a study of tumor T cells in aggressive B-cell lymphoma. Sequencing was performed with immunoSEQ multiplex PCR; in TCRdb, only in-frame clones are kept and a portion is missing. The repertoire consists of about 7,900 clones, with about four fifths occurring once and the leading ten covering approximately 5.4%. Material for sequencing was tumor tissue. The receptor source for this set is an adult with diffuse large B cell lymphoma. CDR3s include the opening cysteine and the closing phenylalanine or tryptophan. D genes are given only for firm matches. Some rows have no size entry. The others give once, few or many, or a class for an expanded clone.

D: TRBD2; V: TRBV5-4; J: TRBJ2-1; size: NA; length: 17; CDR3: CASSSEGLAGVGDEQFF; DNA: TGTGCCAGCAGCTCAGAGGGACTAGCGGGAGTTGGTGATGAGCAGTTCTTC
D: NA; V: TRBV21-1; J: TRBJ2-3; size: NA; length: 15; CDR3: CASSKANFSTDTQYF; DNA: TGTGCCAGCAGCAAAGCCAATTTTAGCACAGATACGCAGTATTTT
D: NA; V: TRBV7-9; J: TRBJ1-2; size: NA; length: 14; CDR3: CASSVQETNYGYTF; DNA: TGTGCCAGCAGCGTACAGGAGACAAACTATGGCTACACCTTC
D: NA; V: TRBV19; J: TRBJ2-7; size: NA; length: 13; CDR3: CASRGRRLYEQYF; DNA: TGTGCCAGCCGAGGGAGACGACTCTACGAGCAGTACTTC
D: NA; V: TRBV6-1; J: TRBJ1-1; size: few; length: 15; CDR3: CASSEGPGGNTEAFF; DNA: TGTGCCAGCAGTGAAGGCCCGGGAGGGAACACTGAAGCTTTCTTT
D: NA; V: TRBV16; J: TRBJ2-2; size: NA; length: 17; CDR3: CASSQPLVAPWGRELFF; DNA: TGTGCCAGCAGCCAACCGTTGGTAGCCCCTTGGGGCCGGGAGCTGTTTTTT
D: NA; V: TRBV27; J: TRBJ2-7; size: NA; length: 15; CDR3: CASSLGGPSSYEQYF; DNA: TGTGCCAGCAGTTTAGGGGGCCCTAGCTCCTACGAGCAGTACTTC
D: NA; V: TRBV10-1; J: TRBJ2-1; size: NA; length: 15; CDR3: CASSPDRSSYNEQFF; DNA: TGCGCCAGCAGCCCTGACAGGAGCTCCTACAATGAGCAGTTCTTC
D: NA; V: TRBV7-2; J: TRBJ1-2; size: once; length: 14; CDR3: CASSLQGTNYGYTF; DNA: TGTGCCAGCAGCTTACAGGGGACTAACTATGGCTACACCTTC
D: TRBD2; V: TRBV28; J: TRBJ2-4; size: once; length: 14; CDR3: CASSPQRDRDIQYF; DNA: TGTGCCAGCAGTCCCCAGCGGGATCGGGACATTCAGTACTTC
D: NA; V: TRBV25-1; J: TRBJ1-4; size: NA; length: 17; CDR3: CASSEFAGEIGSEKLFF; DNA: TGTGCCAGCAGTGAATTTGCAGGGGAGATAGGTAGTGAAAAACTGTTTTTT
D: NA; V: TRBV4-3; J: TRBJ2-1; size: few; length: 15; CDR3: CASSLERESYNEQFF; DNA: TGCGCCAGCAGCCTGGAAAGGGAGAGCTACAATGAGCAGTTCTTC
D: TRBD1; V: TRBV7-9; J: TRBJ1-2; size: few; length: 15; CDR3: CASSFGPTGDYGYTF; DNA: TGTGCCAGCAGCTTTGGGCCGACAGGGGACTATGGCTACACCTTC
D: NA; V: TRBV7-9; J: TRBJ2-5; size: NA; length: 11; CDR3: CASSLTETQYF; DNA: TGTGCCAGCAGCTTAACTGAGACCCAGTACTTC
D: TRBD1; V: TRBV10-3; J: TRBJ2-7; size: NA; length: 14; CDR3: CAISSGTGVHEQYF; DNA: TGTGCCATCAGTTCCGGGACAGGGGTCCACGAGCAGTACTTC
D: TRBD2; V: TRBV5-5; J: TRBJ2-5; size: NA; length: 14; CDR3: CASSFGSGGETQYF; DNA: TGTGCCAGCAGCTTTGGTTCGGGAGGAGAGACCCAGTACTTC
D: NA; V: TRBV4-2; J: TRBJ1-4; size: NA; length: 15; CDR3: CASSQVQEYNEKLFF; DNA: TGTGCCAGCAGCCAAGTACAGGAATATAATGAAAAACTGTTTTTT
D: NA; V: TRBV10-1; J: TRBJ2-3; size: NA; length: 12; CDR3: CARTRVKDTQYF; DNA: TGCGCCCGTACGAGGGTTAAAGATACGCAGTATTTT
D: TRBD2; V: TRBV5-1; J: TRBJ2-7; size: few; length: 18; CDR3: CASSGGQGSSGRAYEQYF; DNA: TGCGCCAGCAGCGGAGGACAGGGTAGTAGCGGGAGGGCCTACGAGCAGTACTTC
D: NA; V: TRBV2; J: TRBJ2-7; size: NA; length: 13; CDR3: CASSESLDYEQYF; DNA: TGTGCCAGCAGTGAAAGCCTTGACTACGAGCAGTACTTC
D: NA; V: TRBV7-3; J: TRBJ2-7; size: NA; length: 14; CDR3: CASSQAGPPYEQYF; DNA: TGTGCCAGCAGCCAGGCGGGGCCCCCCTACGAGCAGTACTTC
D: NA; V: TRBV4-1; J: TRBJ2-3; size: NA; length: 14; CDR3: CASSQAGVTDTQYF; DNA: TGCGCCAGCAGCCAAGCAGGGGTGACAGATACGCAGTATTTT
D: TRBD1; V: TRBV30; J: TRBJ2-3; size: once; length: 14; CDR3: CALVKQGRTDTQYF; DNA: TGTGCCCTAGTCAAACAGGGGCGCACAGATACGCAGTATTTT
D: NA; V: TRBV11-2; J: TRBJ1-3; size: NA; length: 16; CDR3: CASSLVTGRGGNTIYF; DNA: TGTGCCAGCAGCTTAGTTACGGGGAGAGGGGGAAACACCATATATTTT
D: TRBD1; V: TRBV10-3; J: TRBJ2-5; size: once; length: 16; CDR3: CAISETDRGLRETQYF; DNA: TGTGCCATCAGTGAAACGGACAGGGGCCTACGGGAGACCCAGTACTTC
D: TRBD1; V: TRBV30; J: TRBJ1-5; size: NA; length: 15; CDR3: CAWSGDRVGSGTQHF; DNA: TGTGCCTGGAGCGGGGACAGGGTAGGGTCGGGGACCCAGCATTTT
D: NA; V: TRBV30; J: TRBJ1-4; size: NA; length: 13; CDR3: CAWSVLRGEKLFF; DNA: TGTGCCTGGAGTGTACTCAGGGGAGAAAAACTGTTTTTT
D: NA; V: TRBV20-1; J: TRBJ2-7; size: NA; length: 11; CDR3: CSARAPYEQYF; DNA: TGCAGTGCTAGAGCCCCCTACGAGCAGTACTTC
D: TRBD1; V: TRBV10-3; J: TRBJ1-2; size: NA; length: 14; CDR3: CAISPGQGEYGYTF; DNA: TGTGCCATCAGTCCAGGACAGGGAGAATATGGCTACACCTTC
D: NA; V: TRBV29-1; J: TRBJ2-4; size: NA; length: 13; CDR3: CSVDSVAKNIQYF; DNA: TGCAGCGTTGATTCAGTAGCCAAAAACATTCAGTACTTC
D: NA; V: TRBV19; J: TRBJ1-5; size: NA; length: 14; CDR3: CASSIAGGAQPQHF; DNA: TGTGCCAGTAGTATCGCGGGGGGCGCCCAGCCCCAGCATTTT
D: NA; V: TRBV28; J: TRBJ2-7; size: NA; length: 13; CDR3: CASTLRGNYEQYF; DNA: TGTGCCAGCACCCTAAGAGGAAACTACGAGCAGTACTTC
D: TRBD2; V: TRBV5-4; J: TRBJ2-7; size: NA; length: 15; CDR3: CASRPGLAEAYEQYF; DNA: TGTGCCAGCAGGCCCGGACTAGCGGAGGCCTACGAGCAGTACTTC
D: NA; V: TRBV6-5; J: TRBJ2-1; size: NA; length: 13; CDR3: CASSRGIYNEQFF; DNA: TGTGCCAGCAGTCGCGGGATCTACAATGAGCAGTTCTTC
D: NA; V: TRBV27; J: TRBJ1-2; size: once; length: 15; CDR3: CASSLRRNLAYGYTF; DNA: TGTGCCAGCAGTTTAAGGCGGAACCTAGCCTATGGCTACACCTTC
D: NA; V: TRBV18; J: TRBJ2-7; size: NA; length: 15; CDR3: CASSLGPSDNYEQYF; DNA: TGTGCCAGCTCCCTAGGGCCGTCGGACAACTACGAGCAGTACTTC
D: NA; V: TRBV27; J: TRBJ2-7; size: NA; length: 12; CDR3: CASGILGYEQYF; DNA: TGTGCCAGCGGTATCCTAGGCTACGAGCAGTACTTC
D: TRBD2; V: TRBV18; J: TRBJ2-7; size: NA; length: 15; CDR3: CASSPPGLASYEQYF; DNA: TGTGCCAGCTCACCACCGGGACTAGCGAGTTACGAGCAGTACTTC
D: NA; V: TRBV11-2; J: TRBJ2-5; size: NA; length: 12; CDR3: CASKRPGETQYF; DNA: TGTGCCAGCAAGCGTCCCGGGGAGACCCAGTACTTC
D: NA; V: TRBV30; J: TRBJ2-3; size: NA; length: 13; CDR3: CAWNAGSTDTQYF; DNA: TGTGCCTGGAACGCAGGGAGCACAGATACGCAGTATTTT
D: NA; V: TRBV13; J: TRBJ2-1; size: NA; length: 14; CDR3: CASRLGLGSHEQFF; DNA: TGTGCCAGCAGGTTGGGCTTGGGCAGTCATGAGCAGTTCTTC
D: TRBD2; V: TRBV29-1; J: TRBJ2-2; size: NA; length: 13; CDR3: CSAAGYTSGELFF; DNA: TGCAGCGCAGCGGGATATACGTCCGGGGAGCTGTTTTTT
D: NA; V: TRBV5-1; J: TRBJ2-1; size: NA; length: 15; CDR3: CASSPGQRSYNEQFF; DNA: TGCGCCAGCAGCCCCGGACAGCGCTCCTACAATGAGCAGTTCTTC
D: NA; V: TRBV28; J: TRBJ1-2; size: once; length: 16; CDR3: CASSLNLRGAGYGYTF; DNA: TGTGCCAGCAGTTTAAATCTGCGGGGGGCCGGCTATGGCTACACCTTC
D: TRBD1; V: TRBV6-6; J: TRBJ2-7; size: once; length: 11; CDR3: CASRGPDRGGF; DNA: TGTGCCAGCAGAGGACCGGACAGGGGAGGCTTC
D: TRBD1; V: TRBV4-1; J: TRBJ2-7; size: NA; length: 14; CDR3: CASSQQDRDYEQYF; DNA: TGCGCCAGCAGCCAACAGGACAGGGACTACGAGCAGTACTTC
D: NA; V: TRBV6-5; J: TRBJ1-6; size: NA; length: 14; CDR3: CASSYSGRNSPLHF; DNA: TGTGCCAGCAGTTACTCGGGCAGAAATTCCCCCCTCCACTTT
D: TRBD1; V: TRBV27; J: TRBJ1-6; size: NA; length: 16; CDR3: CASSYSRGQGVLPLHF; DNA: TGTGCCAGCAGTTATTCTCGGGGACAGGGCGTTTTACCCCTCCACTTT
D: NA; V: TRBV19; J: TRBJ1-1; size: NA; length: 17; CDR3: CASSSVRRQVFDTEAFF; DNA: TGTGCCAGTAGTTCGGTCAGAAGACAGGTTTTCGACACTGAAGCTTTCTTT
D: TRBD2; V: TRBV6-5; J: TRBJ2-3; size: NA; length: 15; CDR3: CATKGLAGDLDTQYF; DNA: TGTGCCACGAAGGGGCTAGCGGGAGATCTAGATACGCAGTATTTT
D: NA; V: TRBV7-9; J: TRBJ1-2; size: NA; length: 18; CDR3: CASSLVLRAGEQDYGYIF; DNA: TGTGCCAGCAGCTTAGTCCTCCGAGCGGGGGAGCAGGACTATGGCTACATCTTC
D: NA; V: TRBV29-1; J: TRBJ2-2; size: NA; length: 10; CDR3: CSVYAGELFF; DNA: TGCAGCGTTTATGCCGGGGAGCTGTTTTTT
D: TRBD1; V: TRBV25-1; J: TRBJ1-5; size: NA; length: 14; CDR3: CATRDRRNNQPQHF; DNA: TGTGCCACCCGGGACAGGAGGAACAATCAGCCCCAGCATTTT